The rows below give T cell receptor beta chains drawn from one sample of a study of blood T cell repertoires in COVID-19. Sequencing was performed with immunoSEQ multiplex PCR; in TCRdb, only in-frame clones are kept and a portion is missing. The table has 90,000 to 110,000 clones, roughly 75% seen once. Source material: peripheral blood. The source of these receptors is a human donor in a cohort sampled during active or convalescent COVID-19. Each CDR3 is given with its conserved first and last residue. The order of the fields is J gene, clone size, D gene, V gene, CDR3 length, CDR3 protein, CDR3 DNA. A D gene is named only where the DNA matches it firmly. Part of the rows lack a size; the others show once, few, many or a class for expanded clones.

>TRBJ2-1|.|.|TRBV5-1|15
CASSLGEDVYNEQFF
TGCGCCAGCAGCTTAGGGGAGGATGTCTACAATGAGCAGTTCTTC
>TRBJ1-2|.|.|TRBV5-1|17
CASSAPVGLGTHYGYTF
TGCGCCAGCAGCGCCCCGGTGGGACTGGGGACCCACTATGGCTACACCTTC
>TRBJ1-1|.|.|TRBV7-2|15
CASSQKLGSNTEAFF
TGTGCCAGCAGCCAAAAATTGGGTAGCAACACTGAAGCTTTCTTT
>TRBJ2-1|.|TRBD2|TRBV7-3|21
CASSPKGAGTSGNGSYNEQFF
TGTGCCAGCAGCCCTAAGGGTGCCGGGACTAGCGGGAACGGCTCCTACAATGAGCAGTTCTTC
>TRBJ2-1|.|TRBD2|TRBV13|15
CASSLGLVNYNEQFF
TGTGCCAGCAGCTTGGGACTAGTGAATTACAATGAGCAGTTCTTC
>TRBJ1-4|.|TRBD1|TRBV5-1|16
CASSLPTGDMGEKLFF
TGCGCCAGCAGCTTGCCTACAGGGGATATGGGTGAAAAACTGTTTTTT
>TRBJ1-6|.|.|TRBV19|15
CASSPFGTYNSPLHF
TGTGCCAGTAGTCCCTTTGGGACTTATAATTCACCCCTCCACTTT
>TRBJ1-5|.|.|TRBV6-2/TRBV6-3|13
CASSFIQGQPQHF
TGTGCCAGCAGTTTCATACAGGGACAGCCCCAGCATTTT
>TRBJ2-2|.|.|TRBV10-3|15
CAISESSGNTGELFF
TGTGCCATCAGTGAGTCTAGCGGAAACACCGGGGAGCTGTTTTTT
>TRBJ2-2|.|.|TRBV19|15
CASSILARQTGELFF
TGTGCCAGTAGTATTTTGGCTAGGCAAACCGGGGAGCTGTTTTTT
>TRBJ2-1|.|TRBD1|TRBV28|14
CASLLRDRFNEQFF
TGTGCCAGCCTCCTCCGGGACAGATTCAATGAGCAGTTCTTC
>TRBJ2-3|.|.|TRBV28|13
CATRTQGPDTQYF
TGTGCCACCCGGACACAGGGCCCAGATACGCAGTATTTT
>TRBJ2-2|few|.|TRBV4-3|14
CASRTGHNTGELFF
TGCGCCAGCAGGACAGGCCATAACACCGGGGAGCTGTTTTTT
>TRBJ2-1|few|.|TRBV19|18
CASSTPTLGQSSYNEQFF
TGTGCCAGTAGTACACCGACCCTGGGACAAAGCTCCTACAATGAGCAGTTCTTC
>TRBJ2-7|.|.|TRBV5-1|13
CASSRTGDYEQYF
TGCGCCAGCAGCCGAACCGGGGACTACGAGCAGTACTTC
>TRBJ2-1|.|TRBD1|TRBV6-2/TRBV6-3|15
CASSWDRVNRNEQFF
TGTGCCAGCAGTTGGGACAGGGTAAATAGGAATGAGCAGTTCTTC
>TRBJ2-7|.|.|TRBV28|13
CASKIRGIYEQYF
TGTGCCAGCAAAATCCGCGGGATTTACGAGCAGTACTTC
>TRBJ2-1|.|.|TRBV5-4|13
CASRSRAYNEQFF
TGTGCCAGCAGGAGCAGGGCTTACAATGAGCAGTTCTTC
>TRBJ1-6|.|.|TRBV18|15
CASSPDRNYNSPLHF
TGTGCCAGCTCACCGGACAGAAATTATAATTCACCCCTCCACTTT
>TRBJ1-1|few|TRBD1|TRBV9|14
CASSVTGGHTEAFF
TGTGCCAGCAGCGTGACAGGGGGGCACACTGAAGCTTTCTTT
>TRBJ2-7|.|TRBD2|TRBV5-1|16
CASSLIGERDSLEQYF
TGCGCCAGCAGCTTGATCGGTGAGCGGGACTCCCTGGAGCAGTACTTC
>TRBJ1-4|.|.|TRBV28|14
CASSLHPGSEKLFF
TGTGCCAGCAGTTTGCATCCGGGGAGTGAAAAACTGTTTTTT
>TRBJ1-1|.|TRBD1|TRBV3-1/TRBV3-2|16
CASSLRQGAKGTEAFF
TGTGCCAGCAGCCTTCGACAGGGAGCGAAGGGGACTGAAGCTTTCTTT
>TRBJ2-5|.|.|TRBV18|14
CASSPPTLQETQYF
TGTGCCAGCTCACCACCCACTCTTCAAGAGACCCAGTACTTC
>TRBJ2-1|few|TRBD2|TRBV6-2/TRBV6-3|14
CASSRASGINEQFF
TGTGCCAGCAGTAGGGCTAGCGGGATCAATGAGCAGTTCTTC
>TRBJ1-3|.|TRBD1|TRBV6-5|13
CASSRGLGNTIYF
TGTGCCAGCAGCAGGGGGCTTGGAAACACCATATATTTT
>TRBJ2-1|few|.|TRBV7-2|11
CASSSRNEQFF
TGTGCCAGCAGCTCACGGAATGAGCAGTTCTTC
>TRBJ1-4|.|.|TRBV4-1|21
CASSQDGAEYQGRWSGEKLFF
TGCGCCAGCAGCCAAGATGGGGCAGAATATCAGGGCCGATGGTCCGGTGAAAAACTGTTTTTT
>TRBJ2-3|.|.|TRBV3-1/TRBV3-2|15
CASRRDLTSTDTQYF
TGTGCCAGCAGAAGGGACTTAACTAGCACAGATACGCAGTATTTT
>TRBJ2-5|.|TRBD1|TRBV5-1|17
CASSSPRQGAFQETQYF
TGCGCCAGCAGCAGCCCTAGACAGGGGGCTTTCCAAGAGACCCAGTACTTC
>TRBJ2-2|.|.|TRBV24-1|15
CATSRQGWDTGELFF
TGTGCCACCAGTCGTCAGGGGTGGGACACCGGGGAGCTGTTTTTT
>TRBJ2-3|.|.|TRBV7-9|15
CASSLGWRGTDTQYF
TGTGCCAGCAGCTTAGGCTGGAGGGGCACAGATACGCAGTATTTT
>TRBJ1-3|.|TRBD1|TRBV2|16
CASRDKDRVSGNTIYF
TGTGCCAGCAGAGATAAAGACAGGGTTTCTGGAAACACCATATATTTT
>TRBJ2-1|once|TRBD2|TRBV4-3|18
CASSQEWTSGMQHNEQFF
TGCGCCAGCAGCCAAGAATGGACTAGCGGGATGCAGCACAATGAGCAGTTCTTC
>TRBJ2-5|.|.|TRBV5-1|12
CASSMDLETQYF
TGCGCCAGCAGTATGGACTTGGAGACCCAGTACTTC
>TRBJ2-7|.|.|TRBV27|15
CASSPSGGHHDEQYF
TGTGCCAGCAGTCCCAGTGGGGGACACCATGACGAGCAGTACTTC
>TRBJ2-5|.|TRBD1|TRBV29-1|16
CSVEDMAGGPQETQYF
TGCAGCGTTGAAGATATGGCAGGGGGCCCACAAGAGACCCAGTACTTC
>TRBJ2-7|few|.|TRBV20-1|13
CSASQLTGSPGYF
TGCAGTGCTAGTCAACTGACTGGGTCGCCGGGGTACTTC
>TRBJ1-6|.|TRBD1|TRBV3-1/TRBV3-2|17
CASSQEFGTGGNSPLHF
TGTGCCAGCAGCCAAGAATTTGGAACAGGGGGAAATTCACCCCTCCACTTT
>TRBJ1-2|.|.|TRBV5-5|13
CASSSGAGDGYTF
TGTGCCAGCAGCAGTGGGGCAGGGGATGGCTACACCTTC